This T cell receptor beta chain originates from a study of OX40 agonist ivuxolimab in advanced cancers. In the study overall: The patients received agonistic anti-OX40 (CD134) antibody ivuxolimab.

Using immunoSEQ multiplex PCR, the repertoire was profiled, and TCRdb retains in-frame clones only, with some absent. There are more than 100,000 clones in the sample; around 87% occur only once, and around 0.53% lies in the top ten. V lost 2 bases, J lost 5 bases, and 9 bases lay in between. CDR1 SGHDN and CDR2 FVKESK come from the germline V gene. The CDR3 is 14 amino acids. Individuals having autoimmune disease history or systemic immunosuppression were not enrolled. Concerning this clone itself: What it recognizes is unknown.

Whole-study findings and limits: The mean number of expanded clones was higher in CD8+ T cells than in CD4+.

The chain uses TRBV14 and TRBJ2-2; a weak D match, TRBD1 (5 bases). The sequence was collected from an adult with an advanced solid tumor such as melanoma, head and neck, liver or kidney cancer. Here the sequenced sample was CD4+ or CD8+ T cells sorted from blood, taken in a trial of the OX40 agonist ivuxolimab. In DNA, the CDR3 is TGTGCCAGCAGCCAACTTCAGGGAACCGGGGAGCTGTTTTTT. Amino acid sequence: CASSQLQGTGELFF.